This T cell receptor (beta chain) was sequenced for a study of blood T cell repertoires in COVID-19. TCRdb's table, derived via immunoSEQ multiplex PCR, lists solely in-frame clones and lacks some. The sample consists of 350,000 or so clones, 88% of them appearing once. V lost 4 bases, J lost 1 base, and 5 bases lay in between. The germline V gene has CDR1 WNHNN and CDR2 SYGVQD (reference sequence). CDR3 length equals 12 residues. V gene TRBV10-1 combines with J gene TRBJ2-7, with D unclear. The sample was PBMCs or T cells enriched from blood (not recorded which). The TCR comes from a woman aged 25 to 39 who had been exposed to COVID-19. The CDR3 DNA follows: TGCGCCAGCAGTGCCGGGTCCTACGAGCAGTACTTC. It specifies CASSAGSYEQYF.